The rows below give T cell receptor beta chains drawn from one sample of a study of beta chain features in type 1 diabetes. Libraries were prepared by immunoSEQ multiplex PCR; TCRdb keeps only in-frame clonotypes and omits some of them. The sample shows about 44,000 clones, roughly 70% of them seen only once. The sample taken for sequencing was Tregs from blood. These receptors all come from a woman aged 18-29 years with type 1 diabetes. Both conserved end residues are part of each CDR3. Fields, in order: D gene, clone size, V gene, J gene, CDR3 protein, CDR3 DNA. D genes are given only for firm matches. Only part of the rows carry a size: once, few, many, or a class if the clone is expanded.

d_call: .
clone_size: .
v_call: TRBV5-1
j_call: TRBJ2-5
cdr3_aa: CASSPDSFQETQYF
cdr3_nt: TGCGCCAGCAGCCCGGACTCTTTCCAAGAGACCCAGTACTTC

d_call: TRBD1
clone_size: .
v_call: TRBV19
j_call: TRBJ2-3
cdr3_aa: CASSKGQDWDTQYF
cdr3_nt: TGTGCCAGTAGTAAGGGACAGGACTGGGATACGCAGTATTTT

d_call: TRBD1
clone_size: .
v_call: TRBV5-6
j_call: TRBJ1-1
cdr3_aa: CASSRRQGTEAFF
cdr3_nt: TGTGCCAGCAGCAGGAGACAGGGGACTGAAGCTTTCTTT

d_call: .
clone_size: .
v_call: TRBV7-8
j_call: TRBJ2-5
cdr3_aa: CASSLNPGFQESQYF
cdr3_nt: TGTGCCAGCAGCTTAAATCCAGGATTTCAAGAGTCCCAGTACTTC

d_call: TRBD1
clone_size: few
v_call: TRBV5-1
j_call: TRBJ2-7
cdr3_aa: CASSPGDRGLHEQYF
cdr3_nt: TGCGCCAGCAGCCCGGGGGACAGGGGCCTCCACGAGCAGTACTTC

d_call: TRBD2
clone_size: .
v_call: TRBV4-3
j_call: TRBJ2-3
cdr3_aa: CASSQDELAGDTQYF
cdr3_nt: TGCGCCAGCAGCCAAGATGAACTAGCGGGAGATACGCAGTATTTT

d_call: TRBD2
clone_size: .
v_call: TRBV19
j_call: TRBJ2-1
cdr3_aa: CASSIVKSGGINEQFF
cdr3_nt: TGTGCCAGTAGTATAGTTAAAAGCGGGGGGATCAATGAGCAGTTCTTC

d_call: TRBD1
clone_size: .
v_call: TRBV5-1
j_call: TRBJ2-1
cdr3_aa: CASSSPTGAHNEQFF
cdr3_nt: TGCGCCAGCAGCTCGCCCACAGGGGCCCACAATGAGCAGTTCTTC

d_call: .
clone_size: .
v_call: TRBV5-6
j_call: TRBJ1-1
cdr3_aa: CASSRIAENTEAFF
cdr3_nt: TGTGCCAGCAGCCGAATCGCAGAGAACACTGAAGCTTTCTTT

d_call: .
clone_size: once
v_call: TRBV4-3
j_call: TRBJ2-3
cdr3_aa: CASSQELSYTDTQYF
cdr3_nt: TGCGCCAGCAGCCAAGAACTATCCTACACAGATACGCAGTATTTT

d_call: .
clone_size: .
v_call: TRBV4-1
j_call: TRBJ1-1
cdr3_aa: CASSQEFRAEAFF
cdr3_nt: TGCGCCAGCAGCCAAGAGTTTCGGGCTGAAGCTTTCTTT

d_call: TRBD2
clone_size: once
v_call: TRBV4-1
j_call: TRBJ2-2
cdr3_aa: CASSTGPAGDTGELFF
cdr3_nt: TGCGCCAGCAGCACCGGGCCCGCGGGGGACACCGGGGAGCTGTTTTTT

d_call: .
clone_size: .
v_call: TRBV14
j_call: TRBJ1-4
cdr3_aa: CASSHRVRAEKLFF
cdr3_nt: TGTGCCAGCAGCCATCGGGTCAGGGCGGAAAAACTGTTTTTT

d_call: .
clone_size: .
v_call: TRBV27
j_call: TRBJ2-1
cdr3_aa: CASHFVQGGYNEQFF
cdr3_nt: TGTGCCAGCCACTTTGTACAGGGGGGGTACAATGAGCAGTTCTTC

d_call: .
clone_size: .
v_call: TRBV7-2
j_call: TRBJ1-2
cdr3_aa: CASSPSLSTYGYTF
cdr3_nt: TGTGCCAGCAGCCCCTCCCTATCCACCTATGGCTACACCTTC

d_call: TRBD1
clone_size: .
v_call: TRBV7-8
j_call: TRBJ2-7
cdr3_aa: CASSSPGQGSNEQYF
cdr3_nt: TGTGCCAGCAGCTCGCCGGGACAGGGGAGCAACGAGCAGTACTTC

d_call: TRBD1
clone_size: .
v_call: TRBV7-9
j_call: TRBJ2-2
cdr3_aa: CASSWTGRSGELFF
cdr3_nt: TGTGCCAGCAGTTGGACAGGGAGGTCCGGGGAGCTGTTTTTT